This T cell receptor beta chain was sequenced during a study of T cells after posttransplantation cyclophosphamide. Study-level results: Recipient CMV seropositivity and CMV reactivation strongly tracked TRB clonality. Later post-transplant blood repertoires were often dominated by donor CD8+ memory clones. Blood and skin or GI T cell repertoires showed limited TRB overlap.

Per germline, CDR1 SGHRS and CDR2 YFSETQ. Trimming took off 3 bases at V and 0 bases at J, with 7 bases between the two ends. This CDR3 is built from 13 residues. Peripheral blood was collected from the related graft donor on the marrow donation day. Notes on this clone: As yet, its antigen is unknown.

The repertoire was sequenced with immunoSEQ multiplex PCR; TCRdb's copy has only in-frame clones and lacks some. The sample records tens of thousands of clones, roughly 88% being singletons. Sequenced input: PBMCs. The receptor was isolated from a man aged 50 to 59. The rearrangement links TRBV5-1 to TRBJ2-7, with a possible D match to TRBD1 (5 bases). CDR3 nucleotides: TGCGCCAGCAGCTATGACAGCTCCTACGAGCAGTACTTC. Translating it yields CASSYDSSYEQYF.